The next 15 T cell receptor beta chains were all read from a single sample in a study of cytomegalovirus exposure and HLA in healthy donors. Using immunoSEQ multiplex PCR, the repertoire was profiled, and TCRdb retains in-frame clones only, with some absent. The sample has approximately 100,000 clones; approximately 93% are singletons. Sequenced sample: PBMCs. The receptor set was obtained from a woman in her thirties in good health and CMV-seropositive.

The rearrangement links TRBV5-1 to TRBJ2-7, with 7 nucleotides matching TRBD2. From germline, CDR1 is SGHRS and CDR2 YFSETQ. CDR3 size: 14 residues. The trim removed 0 bases at V and 3 bases at J, leaving 3 bases unmatched. CDR3 sequence reads: CASSLGAGVYEQYF. As DNA, the CDR3 is TGCGCCAGCAGCTTGGGGGCGGGAGTCTACGAGCAGTACTTC. Filled out from reference TRBV5-1 and TRBJ2-7, the complete variable domain reads KAGVTQTPRYLIKTRGQQVTLSCSPISGHRSVSWYQQTPGQGLQFLFEYFSETQRNKGNFPGRFSGRQFSNSRSEMNVSTLELGDSALYLCASSLGAGVYEQYFGPGTRLTVT.

This clone was counted a single time. The genes are TRBV10-3 and TRBJ2-1; TRBD2 matches 7 bases. The CDR3 is 17 amino acids. The V and J ends lost 7 bases and 0 bases, in that order; junction bases with no gene match: 12. CDR1 is ENHRY, CDR2 SYGVKD, per germline. The CDR3 region is CAINQAGAPSSYNEQFF. The CDR3 nucleotides read TGTGCCATCAACCAGGCGGGAGCCCCCAGCTCCTACAATGAGCAGTTCTTC.

This clone appeared a single time. Written as DNA, the CDR3 is TGTGCCAGCAGCTTGGGCCCCGGGACAGGGGATGGCGGAAACTATGGCTACACCTTC. Protein product: CASSLGPGTGDGGNYGYTF. The chain joins TRBV5-4 to TRBJ1-2, with 10 bases fitting TRBD1. Germline V gene sequence: CDR1 SGHNT, CDR2 YYREEE (reference sequence). The CDR3 contains 19 residues. The ends lost 0 bases at V and 2 bases at J; junction bases unmatched: 13.

V gene TRBV30 combines with J gene TRBJ1-1; D perhaps matches TRBD1 (5 bases). The germline V gene has CDR1 GTSNPN and CDR2 SVGIG (reference sequence). CDR3 size: 13 residues. V gave up 4 bases and J gave up 4 bases, with 13 bases separating them. The CDR3 DNA reads as TGTGCCTGGAAGGGGTTGGGGGGCACTGAAGCTTTCTTT. Translated, it gives CAWKGLGGTEAFF.

This chain connects TRBV30 to TRBJ2-7, with 8 bases that match TRBD2. Germline V gene lookup returns CDR1 GTSNPN and CDR2 SVGIG (reference sequence). With 4 bases clipped from V and 7 bases from J, the junction kept 9 bases outside the gene matches. The CDR3 has 13 residues. CDR3 in DNA: TGTGCCTGGACCGGGAGGGCCCCAGGAGAGCAGTACTTC. This translates into CAWTGRAPGEQYF.

The V gene is TRBV5-8, the J gene TRBJ2-3; 9 nucleotides line up with TRBD1. Trimming at V came to 6 bases and at J to 4 bases, leaving 15 bases not matched to a gene. CDR1 and CDR2 (germline): SGHTS, YDEGEE. The CDR3 is 17 residues long. The CDR3 region has the DNA TGTGCCAGCACCCCGACCGTTCCGGGACAGGGTGCAGATACGCAGTATTTT. Translating gives CASTPTVPGQGADTQYF. The full variable domain, in which reference TRBV5-8 and TRBJ2-3 provide the parts outside the CDR3, is EAGVTQSPTHLIKTRGQQATLRCSPISGHTSVYWYQQALGLGLQFLLWYDEGEERNRGNFPPRFSGRQFPNYSSELNVNALELEDSALYLCASTPTVPGQGADTQYFGPGTRLTVL.

The chain joins TRBV19 to TRBJ1-3; D uncertain. There are 13 residues in the CDR3. The germline V gene has CDR1 LNHDA and CDR2 SQIVND (reference sequence). Trimming left V 8 bases short and J 0 bases short, with 8 bases between. The CDR3 DNA reads as TGTGCCAGTGTAGCGGACTCTGGAAACACCATATATTTT. Protein: CASVADSGNTIYF.

The chain combines TRBV2 with TRBJ2-1; possible D gene TRBD2, 5 bases. Trimming removed 10 bases from V and 2 bases from J, with 15 bases in between. The CDR3 has 14 amino acids. Germline CDR1 and CDR2: SNHLY and FYNNEI. CDR3 nucleotide sequence: TGTGCCAACGGGAAATCCGCTACCTACAATGAGCAGTTCTTC. Amino acid sequence: CANGKSATYNEQFF.

The table lists this clone with a count of one. V gene TRBV7-7 combines with J gene TRBJ2-5; 10 nucleotides align to TRBD2. The CDR3 extends over 15 amino acids. Germline CDR1 reads SSHAT; CDR2 reads FNYEAQ (reference sequence). J lost 5 bases, V lost 4 bases, and 7 bases had no gene match. CDR3 protein: CASSSASGSRETQYF. CDR3 nucleotide sequence: TGTGCCAGCAGCTCGGCTAGCGGGAGTCGTGAGACCCAGTACTTC.

The rearrangement uses TRBV28 and TRBJ2-1; perhaps TRBD2 as D (6 bases). The ends were cut back, 7 bases at V and 1 base at J, with 8 bases in the middle. Germline V gene lookup returns CDR1 MDHEN and CDR2 SYDVKM. This CDR3 comprises 13 residues. CDR3 DNA: TGTGCCAGCACCGGGAGTTCCTACAATGAGCAGTTCTTC. Translation: CASTGSSYNEQFF.

The rearrangement joins TRBV27 to TRBJ1-4; 7 bases line up with TRBD1. CDR3 length equals 16 residues. Germline CDR1 reads MNHEY; CDR2 reads SMNVEV (reference sequence). V lost 4 bases and J lost 8; bases outside the gene matches: 13. The CDR3 DNA sequence: TGTGCCAGCAGTTCGACAAACAGGGGAGGAGGGGAAAAACTGTTTTTT. Its translation: CASSSTNRGGGEKLFF.

This chain joins TRBV6-6 and TRBJ2-7; 10 bases match TRBD2. CDR3 length: 15 amino acids. V lost 2 bases to trimming and J lost 5 bases; unmatched junction nucleotides: 6. Germline V gene data show CDR1 as MNHNY and CDR2 as SVGAGI (reference sequence). CDR3 bases: TGTGCCAGCAGTTACGCTAGCGGGAGTCAAAACGAGCAGTACTTC. Its translation is CASSYASGSQNEQYF.

J is TRBJ2-3 and V is TRBV5-1; TRBD1 matches at 7 bases. After removal of 2 bases from V and 5 bases from J, the junction contained 8 bases not matched to a gene. The CDR3 has 15 amino acids. Germline V gives CDR1 SGHRS, CDR2 YFSETQ. CDR3 sequence reads: CASSLNSRTGDTQYF. The CDR3 nucleotides read TGCGCCAGCAGCTTAAACTCCCGGACAGGAGATACGCAGTATTTT.

The CDR3 reads CASSPRGGQGFDTEAFF. CDR3 DNA sequence: TGTGCCAGCTCACCACGGGGGGGGCAGGGGTTTGACACTGAAGCTTTCTTT. The genes are TRBV18 and TRBJ1-1, with TRBD1 as a possible D gene (6 bases). The CDR3 totals 17 residues. V was clipped by 1 base and J by 3 bases, with 18 bases between them. Germline CDR1 reads KGHSH; CDR2 reads LQKENI.

CDR3 DNA: TGTGCCAGCAGCTTTGGACCCCTTAGCGGGGAGACCCAGTACTTC. It codes for CASSFGPLSGETQYF. The gene calls are TRBV7-7 and TRBJ2-5; 7 bases are a match to TRBD2. The CDR3 has 15 amino acids. Germline values: CDR1 SSHAT, CDR2 FNYEAQ (reference sequence). With 3 bases clipped from V and 5 bases from J, the junction kept 9 bases outside the gene matches.